The TCR beta chain described here comes from a study of blood T cell repertoires in COVID-19. Background on the study: Both acute and convalescent COVID-19 samples were obtained from the United States, Italy and Spain. In each case, the material was cDNA or gDNA derived from T cells, B-cell-depleted T cells, or PBMCs.

Seattle participants joined during active infection and were tracked over time. The CDR3 length is 12 residues. CDR1 SGHVS and CDR2 FQNEAQ come from the germline V gene. Trimming took off 5 bases at V and 5 bases at J, with 9 bases between the two ends. Source study methods: Amplification with reference gene primers provided the estimates of nucleated cell counts. Some clones are missing from TCRdb's copy, which holds only in-frame ones; the method was immunoSEQ multiplex PCR. That table is the source of V, J and clone size, and D and trimming were worked out from the DNA. The sample includes 200,000 to 250,000 clones, roughly 80% of them seen just once.

The sequenced sample consisted of peripheral blood. This receptor was identified in a woman older than 75 with COVID-19, enrolled during active disease. The chain is built from TRBV7-8 and TRBJ1-2; D gene uncertain. The CDR3 nucleotides are TGTGCCAGCAGCCCCGGGTCTTATGGCTACACCTTC. Amino acid sequence: CASSPGSYGYTF. Using reference TRBV7-8 and TRBJ1-2 for the parts outside the CDR3, the full variable domain is GAGVSQSPRYKVAKRGQDVALRCDPISGHVSLFWYQQALGQGPEFLTYFQNEAQLDKSGLPSDRFFAERPEGSVSTLKIQRTQQEDSAVYLCASSPGSYGYTFGSGTRLTVV.